Listed here are 30 T cell receptor beta chains from one sample, sequenced in a study of Ad26.COV2.S vaccination and SARS-CoV-2 variants. The repertoire was sequenced with immunoSEQ multiplex PCR; TCRdb's copy has only in-frame clones and lacks some. The data show over 400,000 clones, with less than 95% seen just once and 4.3% held by the top ten. The treatment denotes: 15 to 20 received Ad26.COV2.S at low or high dose, single or two shots; several received placebo; per-sample allocation not given. Day 63 after the first injection of vaccine or placebo was the sampling time. The source was peripheral blood, collected in a trial of Ad26.COV2.S vaccine versus placebo. All receptors derive from a person between 18 and 59 years old who received the Ad26.COV2.S COVID-19 vaccine or a placebo.

The chain links TRBV6-5 to TRBJ1-5; D not resolved. The CDR3 loop spans 15 amino acids. The germline CDR1 and CDR2 sequences are MNHEY and SVGAGI. Trimming removed 2 bases from V and 3 bases from J, with 11 bases in between. CDR3 sequence: CASSYPSSDNQPQHF. CDR3 DNA sequence: TGTGCCAGCAGTTACCCGAGTTCTGACAATCAGCCCCAGCATTTT.

This clone is a singleton in its sample. This sequence joins TRBV12-3 or TRBV12-4 and TRBJ1-2; D uncertain. This CDR3 is 13 amino acids long. Trimming took 2 bases from V and 7 from J, leaving 11 bases between them. The CDR3 sequence is CASSLTRHSGYTF. The CDR3 DNA reads TGTGCCAGCAGTTTAACCAGGCACAGTGGCTACACCTTC.

The V call is TRBV10-3, the J call TRBJ1-4, with 11 bases that match TRBD1. The CDR3 consists of 17 residues. Germline V gene lookup returns CDR1 ENHRY and CDR2 SYGVKD. Losses at the gene ends were 5 bases for V and 8 bases for J; bases not matched to a gene: 13. CDR3 sequence (DNA): TGTGCCATCAGTCCCGGGACAGGGGGTTCGGTTGAAGAAAAACTGTTTTTT. Amino acids: CAISPGTGGSVEEKLFF.

The J gene is TRBJ2-5, the V gene TRBV11-3, with D uncertain. The length of the CDR3 is 14 residues. The V and J ends lost 4 bases and 4 bases respectively, with 13 bases between them. The V gene's germline CDR1 is SGHNT and CDR2 YENEEA. The CDR3 DNA is TGTGCCAGCAGCTCCCATAGGAGCGCAGAGACCCAGTACTTC. Its translation: CASSSHRSAETQYF.

This sequence joins TRBV7-2 and TRBJ2-7; D gene unclear. V lost 3 bases, J lost 4 bases, and 10 bases lay in between. The CDR3 covers 13 residues. Germline assignment: CDR1 SGHTA and CDR2 FQGNSA. This chain's CDR3 is CASSLPTSYEQYF. The CDR3 DNA follows: TGTGCCAGCAGCTTGCCCACAAGTTACGAGCAGTACTTC.

V and J are TRBV9 and TRBJ2-3; D remains unclear. Germline CDR1 reads SGDLS; CDR2 reads YYNGEE. V lost 3 bases, J lost 4 bases, and 15 bases lay in between. The CDR3 totals 15 residues. For the CDR3, the DNA is TGTGCCAGCAGCGCCACGAGTGGGCAATCAGATACGCAGTATTTT. Its translation is CASSATSGQSDTQYF. Full variable domain (rest looked up from reference TRBV9 and TRBJ2-3): DSGVTQTPKHLITATGQRVTLRCSPRSGDLSVYWYQQSLDQGLQFLIQYYNGEERAKGNILERFSAQQFPDLHSELNLSSLELGDSALYFCASSATSGQSDTQYFGPGTRLTVL.

J is TRBJ2-4 and V is TRBV29-1; D possibly uses TRBD1 or TRBD2 (7 bases each). Trimming removed 6 bases from V and 1 base from J, with 19 bases in between. Germline V gives CDR1 SQVTM, CDR2 ANQGSEA. The CDR3 has 16 amino acids. The CDR3 loop is CSVQPNRGGAKNIQYF. CDR3 coding DNA: TGCAGCGTGCAACCCAACAGGGGAGGGGCCAAAAACATTCAGTACTTC.

V and J are TRBV28 and TRBJ1-1; no firm D call. CDR1 is MDHEN, CDR2 SYDVKM, per germline. This CDR3 comprises 17 residues. Trimming cost V 1 base and J 2 bases, with 17 bases left between them. The CDR3 loop is CASSLSSNLRTNTEAFF. The DNA for the CDR3 is TGTGCCAGCAGTTTATCTAGTAATTTGCGAACTAACACTGAAGCTTTCTTT.

The chain combines TRBV24-1 with TRBJ2-1, with no clear D. Deletions cut 2 bases from V and 7 bases from J, with 8 bases between. Germline CDR1 is KGHDR and CDR2 is SFDVKD. The CDR3 contains 13 residues. Here the CDR3 reads CATSDWTANEQFF. The CDR3 nucleotides read TGTGCCACCAGTGATTGGACCGCGAATGAGCAGTTCTTC.

Written as DNA, the CDR3 is TGTGCCAGCAGTGCATCGCCCACGGGACAAACCACAGATACGCAGTATTTT. The encoded protein is CASSASPTGQTTDTQYF. The rearrangement links TRBV27 to TRBJ2-3; D perhaps matches TRBD1 (6 bases). Trimming took 5 bases from V and 2 from J, leaving 20 bases between them. Germline values: CDR1 MNHEY, CDR2 SMNVEV (reference sequence). This CDR3 region has 17 residues.

The chain couples TRBV7-9 to TRBJ1-2; D is unclear. In germline, CDR1 is SEHNR, CDR2 FQNEAQ (reference sequence). The CDR3 length is 15 residues. V was cut by 5 bases and J by 8 bases, with 21 bases left in between. Here the CDR3 reads CASSKLSGGAGGYTF. The CDR3 DNA sequence: TGTGCCAGCAGCAAACTCTCAGGAGGCGCGGGAGGCTACACCTTC.

The chain carries TRBV20-1 and TRBJ2-5, with a possible D match to TRBD1 (5 bases). Trimming took 3 bases from V and 1 from J, leaving 15 bases between them. The CDR3 sequence is 15 residues long. CDR1 is DFQATT, CDR2 SNEGSKA, per germline (reference sequence). The DNA of the CDR3 is TGCAGTGCTAGTTGGTCGACAGCCTTCCAAGAGACCCAGTACTTC. Translated: CSASWSTAFQETQYF.

The chain couples TRBV6-2 or TRBV6-3 to TRBJ2-3, with D hard to call. Trimming removed 5 bases from V and 9 bases from J, with 18 bases in between. The CDR3 is made up of 14 amino acids. Germline values: CDR1 MNHEY, CDR2 SVGEGT. The CDR3 spells CASSGPPKLLTQYF. DNA of the CDR3: TGTGCCAGCAGTGGGCCCCCGAAGCTTCTGACGCAGTATTTT.

The chain combines TRBV29-1 with TRBJ2-5; 8 nucleotides line up with TRBD1. The CDR3 spans 15 residues. The germline V gene has CDR1 SQVTM and CDR2 ANQGSEA. With 3 bases clipped from V and 1 base from J, the junction kept 7 bases outside the gene matches. Written as DNA, the CDR3 is TGCAGCGTTGATGGGGAAGGACAGGGCCAAGAGACCCAGTACTTC. Translating it yields CSVDGEGQGQETQYF.

This rearrangement joins TRBV6-5 to TRBJ2-2, with D tentatively TRBD1 (6 bases). Trimming left V 5 bases short and J 5 bases short, with 12 bases between. The length of the CDR3 is 14 residues. From germline, CDR1 is MNHEY and CDR2 SVGAGI. The CDR3 nucleotides are TGTGCCAGCAGTCGAACCACAGGGACCGGGGAGCTGTTTTTT. This codes for CASSRTTGTGELFF.

This rearrangement joins TRBV7-3 to TRBJ2-2, with 12 bases matching TRBD2. The CDR3 is 16 amino acids. Germline loops: CDR1 SGHTA, CDR2 FQGTGA. V lost 5 bases to trimming and J lost 5 bases; unmatched junction nucleotides: 6. The CDR3, as DNA: TGTGCCAGCAGCCGACTAGCGGGAGAAGGGACCGGGGAGCTGTTTTTT. It codes for CASSRLAGEGTGELFF.

The chain couples TRBV27 to TRBJ1-6; D gene unclear. The CDR3 loop spans 15 amino acids. V was pared by 3 bases and J by 5 bases, with 11 bases between. CDR1 MNHEY and CDR2 SMNVEV come from the germline V gene (reference sequence). CDR3 region: CASSFVGPDNSPLHF. The CDR3 DNA reads TGTGCCAGCAGTTTCGTGGGTCCGGATAATTCACCCCTCCACTTT.

This clone was picked up one time. The V call is TRBV4-1, the J call TRBJ2-3, with D unclear. The germline V and J ends were trimmed by 0 bases and 14 bases, with 12 bases remaining between them. The germline CDR1 and CDR2 sequences are MGHRA and YSYEKL. The CDR3 is made up of 12 amino acids. The CDR3 DNA reads TGCGCCAGCAGCCAAGATAGCCAGGTGGTGTATTTT. Translation gives CASSQDSQVVYF.

Notes on this clone: A read error may account for a junction end that differs from germline. The chain recombines TRBV7-7 with TRBJ2-5, with D possibly TRBD2 on 6 matching bases. CDR1 is SSHAT, CDR2 FNYEAQ, per germline (reference sequence). CDR3 length equals 14 residues. The CDR3 reads CASSSGLRQETQYF. The CDR3 coding sequence is TGTGCTAGCAGCTCCGGACTACGACAAGAGACCCAGTACTTC.

This chain uses TRBV28 with TRBJ1-2; TRBD1 matches 7 bases. The V gene end was trimmed by 5 bases and the J gene end by 10 bases; junction bases not matched to a gene: 7. Germline assignment: CDR1 MDHEN and CDR2 SYDVKM. The CDR3 loop spans 12 amino acids. CDR3 loop: CASSPWDRSYTF. The CDR3, as DNA: TGTGCCAGCAGTCCCTGGGACAGATCCTACACCTTC.

V gene TRBV28 combines with J gene TRBJ2-7; 13 positions agree with TRBD2. The CDR3 is made up of 19 amino acids. With V trimmed by 1 base and J by 4 bases, 13 bases remained unmatched. Germline V gene data show CDR1 as MDHEN and CDR2 as SYDVKM. The CDR3 sequence is CASSLSRIGRLAGGYEQYF. CDR3 nucleotides: TGTGCCAGCAGTTTATCCCGTATAGGCAGACTAGCGGGAGGTTACGAGCAGTACTTC.

V gene TRBV10-3 combines with J gene TRBJ1-1; the D is unclear. The CDR3 runs 13 residues. V shed 2 bases and J shed 8 bases, with 12 bases lying between them. Germline CDR1 and CDR2: ENHRY and SYGVKD. The CDR3 spells CAISEEERMEAFF. The DNA of the CDR3 is TGTGCCATCAGTGAGGAGGAGAGGATGGAAGCTTTCTTT.

V usage is TRBV10-3 and J usage is TRBJ2-5; D is possibly TRBD2 (5 bases). Germline CDR1 and CDR2: ENHRY and SYGVKD. CDR3 size: 14 residues. Trimming removed 3 bases at V and 5 bases at J, with 13 bases between. The CDR3 sequence is CAISDRRKGETQYF. Here the CDR3 DNA reads TGTGCCATCAGTGATAGGAGGAAGGGTGAGACCCAGTACTTC.

The V gene is TRBV5-6, the J gene TRBJ1-6; 7 bases map to TRBD1. V was pared by 2 bases and J by 10 bases, with 15 bases of the junction left unmatched. This CDR3 comprises 17 residues. Germline V CDR1 and CDR2: SGHDT, YYEEEE. In DNA form, the CDR3 reads TGTGCCAGCAGCTTAATATTGGCCGGGGCAGGGGGATCACCCCTCCACTTT. Amino acid sequence: CASSLILAGAGGSPLHF.

V usage is TRBV19 and J usage is TRBJ1-2; D unresolved. The CDR3 has 14 amino acids. Trimming took off 3 bases at V and 3 bases at J, with 11 bases between the two ends. Germline V CDR1 and CDR2: LNHDA, SQIVND (reference sequence). The CDR3 DNA is TGTGCCAGTAGTATTTTAGCGCGGGACTATGGCTACACCTTC. The encoded protein is CASSILARDYGYTF. Full variable domain (missing parts from reference TRBV19 and TRBJ1-2): DGGITQSPKYLFRKEGQNVTLSCEQNLNHDAMYWYRQDPGQGLRLIYYSQIVNDFQKGDIAEGYSVSREKKESFPLTVTSAQKNPTAFYLCASSILARDYGYTFGSGTRLTVV.

The table lists this clone with a count of one. The rearrangement links TRBV28 to TRBJ1-1; D ambiguous. Trimming cost V 4 bases and J 6 bases, with 21 bases left between them. The CDR3 runs 16 residues. Per germline, CDR1 MDHEN and CDR2 SYDVKM. The CDR3, as DNA: TGTGCCAGCAGTTCCCACGGGGTCGGGGTTGGGGCTGAAGCTTTCTTT. Encoded protein: CASSSHGVGVGAEAFF.

This clone appeared once. V is TRBV10-3 and J is TRBJ2-7, with unresolved D. V was shortened by 3 bases and J by 2 bases, with 5 bases between the two germline ends. The CDR3 consists of 12 residues. The germline V gene has CDR1 ENHRY and CDR2 SYGVKD. CDR3 in amino acids: CAISDRPYEQYF. The CDR3 nucleotides read TGTGCCATCAGTGACAGGCCCTACGAGCAGTACTTC.

This sequence joins TRBV19 and TRBJ1-3; D is perhaps TRBD1 (6 bases). Germline V gene sequence: CDR1 LNHDA, CDR2 SQIVND (reference sequence). The CDR3 extends over 16 amino acids. Trimming took off 6 bases at V and 0 bases at J, with 15 bases between the two ends. DNA of the CDR3: TGTGCCAGTAGCCCAGGACAGCCCTACTCTGGAAACACCATATATTTT. It is translated as CASSPGQPYSGNTIYF. Looking up the rest from reference TRBV19 and TRBJ1-3 gives the full variable domain: DGGITQSPKYLFRKEGQNVTLSCEQNLNHDAMYWYRQDPGQGLRLIYYSQIVNDFQKGDIAEGYSVSREKKESFPLTVTSAQKNPTAFYLCASSPGQPYSGNTIYFGEGSWLTVV.

The V and J genes are TRBV12-1 and TRBJ2-7. TRBV12-1 is given as a pseudogene. CDR3 size: 14 residues. The CDR3 nucleotides read TGTGCCAGCAGCTTTCTTCCCGACTCCTACGAGCAGTACTTC. It is translated as CASSFLPDSYEQYF.

The rearrangement joins TRBV7-9 to TRBJ2-3; TRBD1 might be the D (6 bases). Germline V CDR1 and CDR2: SEHNR, FQNEAQ (reference sequence). This CDR3 is built from 14 residues. The V gene lost 11 bases and the J gene lost 1 base, with 16 bases spanning the gap. The chain's CDR3 is CAYRGGFGTDTQYF. Here the CDR3 DNA reads TGTGCCTACCGAGGGGGATTCGGCACAGATACGCAGTATTTT.